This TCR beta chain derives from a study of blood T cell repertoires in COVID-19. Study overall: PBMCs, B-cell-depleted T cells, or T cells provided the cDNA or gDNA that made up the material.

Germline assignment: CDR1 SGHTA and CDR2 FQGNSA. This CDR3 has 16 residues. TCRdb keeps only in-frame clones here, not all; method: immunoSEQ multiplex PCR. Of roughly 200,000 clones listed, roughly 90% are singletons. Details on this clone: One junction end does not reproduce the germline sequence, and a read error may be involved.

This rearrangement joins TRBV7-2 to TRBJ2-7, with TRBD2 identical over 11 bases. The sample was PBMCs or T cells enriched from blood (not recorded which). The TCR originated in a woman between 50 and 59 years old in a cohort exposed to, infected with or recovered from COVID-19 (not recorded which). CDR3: CASSLAGGRSSYEQYF. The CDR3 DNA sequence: TGTGCCAGCAGTTTAGCGGGGGGGAGAAGCTCCTACGAGCAGTACTTC.